These 30 T cell receptor beta chains were sequenced from one sample in a study of T cells after yellow fever vaccination. MiXCR, applied by TCRdb to the 5' RACE reads, yields one record per CDR3 protein. The data show about 360,000 distinct CDR3 sequences, 6.2% seen once. Material: PBMCs, obtained 5 days after the yellow fever booster vaccination. The receptors originated from a man aged 25 to 40 who received the YFV17D yellow fever vaccine.

CDR3 amino acids: CASSREWWSSTDTQYF. DNA for the CDR3: TGTGCCAGCAGTAGGGAATGGTGGTCCAGCACAGATACGCAGTATTTT. This chain joins TRBV6-1 and TRBJ2-3; no reliable D call. With 5 bases removed from V and 0 bases from J, the gap between germline ends came to 15 bases. CDR1 is MNHNS and CDR2 is SASEGT in the germline V gene. The CDR3 totals 16 residues.

The sample holds many counts of this clonotype. The CDR3 sequence: CASSLGREGQPQHF. The CDR3 coding sequence is TGTGCCAGCAGCCTCGGGAGGGAGGGTCAGCCCCAGCATTTT. The J gene is TRBJ1-5, the V gene TRBV7-9; no clear D gene. Trimming removed 5 bases from V and 6 bases from J, with 14 bases in between. Germline CDR1 reads SEHNR; CDR2 reads FQNEAQ (reference sequence). This CDR3 comprises 14 residues.

The gene calls are TRBV5-5 and TRBJ2-7; maybe TRBD1 (5 bases). This CDR3 has 16 amino acids. The germline V and J ends were trimmed by 0 bases and 3 bases, with 16 bases remaining between them. Germline values: CDR1 SGHKS, CDR2 YYEKEE (reference sequence). The CDR3 DNA follows: TGTGCCAGCAGCTTGGGGGATCAAGGGGAACACTACGAGCAGTACTTC. It encodes CASSLGDQGEHYEQYF.

This chain uses TRBV9 with TRBJ2-7, with TRBD2 identical over 7 bases. Germline assignment: CDR1 SGDLS and CDR2 YYNGEE. V was clipped by 4 bases and J by 6 bases; unmatched bases: 13. The CDR3 contains 15 residues. CDR3 sequence (DNA): TGTGCCAGCAGCCCCACTTTGCGGGAGATCCCCGAGCAGTACTTC. It encodes CASSPTLREIPEQYF.

The chain is built from TRBV14 and TRBJ1-3, with 7 nucleotides matching TRBD1. CDR1 SGHDN and CDR2 FVKESK come from the germline V gene. Trimming took 0 bases from V and 3 from J; bases not matched to a gene: 8. The CDR3 loop spans 17 amino acids. The CDR3: CASSQEQGKGFGNTIYF. The CDR3 DNA follows: TGTGCCAGCAGCCAAGAACAGGGGAAGGGTTTTGGAAACACCATATATTTT.

This clonotype appeared many times. The gene calls are TRBV5-1 and TRBJ1-3, with a weak D call TRBD1 (5 bases). In germline, CDR1 is SGHRS, CDR2 YFSETQ. Trimming took 4 bases from V and 0 from J, leaving 14 bases between them. The CDR3 has 16 residues. CDR3 sequence: CASSPRGVSSGNTIYF. The CDR3 DNA is TGCGCCAGCAGCCCGAGAGGGGTCAGCTCTGGAAACACCATATATTTT.

The chain joins TRBV10-3 to TRBJ1-2; D unclear. Trimming pared 2 bases from V and 3 bases from J, leaving 13 bases between. CDR1 is ENHRY, CDR2 SYGVKD, per germline. The CDR3 is 15 amino acids. In DNA form, the CDR3 reads TGTGCCATCAGTGAGGCCGAGTCCCCGTACTATGGCTACACCTTC. Translation gives CAISEAESPYYGYTF.

This clonotype was detected ten times or more. This chain connects TRBV6-1 to TRBJ2-7; D is tentatively TRBD1 or TRBD2 (6 bases each). CDR3 length: 15 residues. Trimming took 8 bases from V and 2 from J, leaving 19 bases between them. Germline V gene lookup returns CDR1 MNHNS and CDR2 SASEGT. The CDR3 loop reads CASSQSRGVAYEQYF. CDR3 coding DNA: TGTGCCAGCTCTCAATCAAGGGGGGTTGCCTACGAGCAGTACTTC.

This clonotype was counted only a few times. The chain couples TRBV7-2 to TRBJ2-5; 10 bases are shared with TRBD2. The CDR3 loop spans 15 amino acids. Trimming at V came to 3 bases and at J to 5 bases, leaving 6 bases not matched to a gene. CDR1 SGHTA and CDR2 FQGNSA come from the germline V gene. CDR3 loop: CASSFLAGVQETQYF. DNA of the CDR3: TGTGCCAGCAGCTTTCTAGCGGGAGTTCAGGAGACCCAGTACTTC.

This clonotype has ten or more counts. The chain recombines TRBV29-1 with TRBJ2-1; D perhaps matches TRBD2 (6 bases). This CDR3 spans 16 amino acids. Trimming took 1 base from V and 4 from J, leaving 17 bases between them. Germline values: CDR1 SQVTM, CDR2 ANQGSEA. The chain's CDR3 is CSVEGQEGSVYNEQFF. The CDR3 DNA sequence: TGCAGCGTTGAAGGCCAGGAGGGCTCGGTTTACAATGAGCAGTTCTTC.

V is TRBV25-1 and J is TRBJ2-3, with 11 nucleotides matching TRBD2. This CDR3 region has 17 residues. With 0 bases clipped from V and 5 bases from J, the junction kept 7 bases outside the gene matches. The germline CDR1 and CDR2 sequences are MGHDK and SYGVNS. The chain's CDR3 is CASSEYSGRAYIDTQYF. As DNA, the CDR3 is TGTGCCAGCAGTGAATATAGCGGGAGGGCCTATATAGATACGCAGTATTTT.

The rearrangement uses TRBV28 and TRBJ1-5, with D possibly being TRBD1 (5 bases). This CDR3 comprises 13 residues. Germline CDR1 is MDHEN and CDR2 is SYDVKM. V lost 6 bases to trimming and J lost 5 bases, with 11 bases between them. Here the CDR3 DNA reads TGTGCCAGCAGCTTCACCAGGGATCAGCCCCAGCATTTT. Protein sequence: CASSFTRDQPQHF.

The CDR3 loop is CAISETSGRMFF. CDR3 bases: TGTGCCATCAGTGAAACTAGCGGGAGAATGTTCTTC. The rearrangement uses TRBV10-3 and TRBJ2-1; 11 bases map to TRBD2. The CDR3 covers 12 residues. The trim removed 3 bases at V and 15 bases at J, leaving 4 bases unmatched. Germline V gene lookup returns CDR1 ENHRY and CDR2 SYGVKD.

At least ten counts were recorded for this clonotype. The chain carries TRBV4-3 and TRBJ2-3; D is ambiguous. Germline-derived CDR1 and CDR2 are LGHNA and YSLEER. V was trimmed by 3 bases and J by 4 bases, leaving 17 bases between them. The CDR3 runs to 16 residues. The CDR3 sequence: CASSQLVGVWADTQYF. The CDR3 DNA reads as TGCGCCAGCAGCCAGTTGGTTGGGGTGTGGGCAGATACGCAGTATTTT.

This clonotype was counted ten times or more. The chain carries TRBV29-1 and TRBJ2-1, with D perhaps matching TRBD1 (5 bases). V was trimmed by 7 bases and J by 8 bases, leaving 27 bases between them. The CDR3 consists of 16 residues. CDR1 SQVTM and CDR2 ANQGSEA come from the germline V gene. CDR3 residues: CSAPTEDMYTNDEQFF. CDR3 coding DNA: TGCAGCGCGCCTACAGAGGACATGTATACCAACGATGAGCAGTTCTTC.

This clonotype was recorded many times. V is TRBV7-2 and J is TRBJ2-4; TRBD2 might be the D (5 bases). The CDR3 length is 13 residues. CDR1 is SGHTA, CDR2 FQGNSA, per germline. The V and J ends lost 10 bases and 6 bases respectively, with 16 bases between them. The CDR3 spells CATSPGMGNIQYF. CDR3 DNA: TGTGCCACATCGCCGGGGATGGGAAACATTCAGTACTTC.

This clonotype came up a few times. The V gene is TRBV5-1, the J gene TRBJ2-3; unclear D gene. The ends were cut back, 0 bases at V and 2 bases at J, with 7 bases in the middle. Germline CDR1 is SGHRS and CDR2 is YFSETQ. The CDR3 sequence is 14 residues long. CDR3 sequence (DNA): TGCGCCAGCAGCTTGGGTTGGGACACAGATACGCAGTATTTT. Protein product: CASSLGWDTDTQYF.

This clonotype has ten or more counts. CDR3 nucleotide sequence: TGCGCCAGCAGCGTAGAGAGGGGAGGTGAGCAGTTCTTC. Protein: CASSVERGGEQFF. The rearrangement joins TRBV5-1 to TRBJ2-1, with a weak D call TRBD2 (6 bases). The CDR3 loop spans 13 amino acids. V gave up 4 bases and J gave up 9 bases, with 14 bases separating them. Germline loops: CDR1 SGHRS, CDR2 YFSETQ.

This clonotype has more than one count but fewer than ten. The gene calls are TRBV29-1 and TRBJ1-2; weak D call: TRBD1 (6 bases). Between the trimmed V and J ends, which lost 7 bases and 6 bases, there was a span of 18 bases. The CDR3 totals 13 residues. Germline CDR1 reads SQVTM; CDR2 reads ANQGSEA. The CDR3 reads CSGDDYPGDGYTF. The DNA for the CDR3 is TGCAGCGGGGACGACTACCCAGGGGATGGCTACACCTTC.

This clonotype was counted at least ten times. The gene calls are TRBV10-3 and TRBJ2-1; 8 bases are shared with TRBD1. Germline V gene data show CDR1 as ENHRY and CDR2 as SYGVKD. J was trimmed by 8 bases and V by 2 bases; bases with no gene match: 5. The CDR3 has 14 amino acids. The CDR3 reads CAISEPNRGDEQFF. The CDR3 DNA follows: TGTGCCATCAGTGAGCCGAACAGGGGGGATGAGCAGTTCTTC.

This clonotype was seen ten or more times. The chain is built from TRBV20-1 and TRBJ1-4; D perhaps matches TRBD1 (5 bases). Trimming shortened V by 3 bases and J by 15 bases, and 17 bases separated the two germline ends. Germline V lookup: CDR1 DFQATT, CDR2 SNEGSKA (reference sequence). The length of the CDR3 is 12 residues. The CDR3 nucleotides read TGCAGTGCTAGGAAGGGGCAGCTTCTGGTGTTTTTT. The encoded protein is CSARKGQLLVFF.

There are a few counts of this clonotype. The V and J genes are TRBV12-3 or TRBV12-4 and TRBJ2-1; weak D call: TRBD2 (6 bases). The CDR3 is 13 amino acids. Trimming took 5 bases from V and 6 from J, leaving 11 bases between them. In DNA form, the CDR3 reads TGTGCCAGCAGTCCAACGACTAGCAATGAGCAGTTCTTC. Translation gives CASSPTTSNEQFF.

This clonotype was seen ten or more times. V gene TRBV7-2 combines with J gene TRBJ2-1; 7 nucleotides align to TRBD2. Looked up from germline, CDR1 is SGHTA and CDR2 is FQGNSA. The CDR3 has 15 residues. The junction had 4 bases not matched to a gene; V was cut back by 0 bases and J by 5 bases. The CDR3 spells CASSLAGGRHNEQFF. The CDR3 DNA reads as TGTGCCAGCAGCTTAGCGGGAGGGCGCCACAATGAGCAGTTCTTC.

The sample holds a few counts of this clonotype. The rearrangement joins TRBV25-1 to TRBJ2-7, with D possibly TRBD2 on 6 matching bases. The CDR3 is 16 residues long. CDR1 and CDR2 (germline): MGHDK, SYGVNS. The germline V and J ends were trimmed by 6 bases and 2 bases, with 20 bases remaining between them. CDR3 in DNA: TGTGCCAGCAGCCGAATCGGTCCCGGGGGAACCTACGAGCAGTACTTC. Its translation: CASSRIGPGGTYEQYF.

The rearrangement uses TRBV5-4 and TRBJ2-1; 10 bases fit TRBD2. The germline gives CDR1 SGHNT, CDR2 YYREEE (reference sequence). This CDR3 comprises 15 residues. V was pared by 5 bases and J by 5 bases, with 7 bases of the junction left unmatched. Written as DNA, the CDR3 is TGTGCCAGCAGTCCTAGCGGGAGCTTAGACAATGAGCAGTTCTTC. It yields the protein CASSPSGSLDNEQFF.

This clonotype was counted at least ten times. In DNA form, the CDR3 reads TGTGCCACCAGTGATCCTATTAGCGGCCCCTACAATGAGCAGTTCTTC. Translated: CATSDPISGPYNEQFF. The chain is built from TRBV24-1 and TRBJ2-1; D is possibly TRBD2 (6 bases). This CDR3 spans 16 amino acids. Germline CDR1 and CDR2: KGHDR and SFDVKD. V lost 3 bases, J lost 2 bases, and 13 bases lay in between.

The chain couples TRBV12-3 or TRBV12-4 to TRBJ2-5; TRBD2 agrees at 9 bases. CDR3 length: 14 residues. The V segment lost 3 bases and the J segment 9 bases; nucleotides outside the gene matches: 8. DNA for the CDR3: TGTGCCAGCAGTTTGACTAGCGGTCAGAGGGCCCAGTACTTC. Protein sequence: CASSLTSGQRAQYF.

A few counts support this clonotype. V and J are TRBV5-1 and TRBJ2-5, with a tentative D call TRBD2 (6 bases). The CDR3 runs to 12 residues. Trimming cost V 7 bases and J 3 bases, with 10 bases left between them. Germline loops: CDR1 SGHRS, CDR2 YFSETQ. For the CDR3, the DNA is TGCGCCAGCGGTAGCGGCGAAGAGACCCAGTACTTC. It translates to CASGSGEETQYF.

V is TRBV11-2 and J is TRBJ2-1, with D uncertain. CDR1 is SGHAT, CDR2 FQNNGV, per germline. The CDR3 has 15 residues. The V gene lost 5 bases and the J gene lost 1 base, with 12 bases spanning the gap. The CDR3 DNA follows: TGTGCCAGCAGCCCCGGGCTAGTGTCCTACAATGAGCAGTTCTTC. This gives the protein CASSPGLVSYNEQFF.

This clonotype has just a few counts. V gene TRBV12-3 or TRBV12-4 combines with J gene TRBJ2-1, with 8 bases aligning to TRBD1. V lost 6 bases to trimming and J lost 0 bases; unmatched junction nucleotides: 4. The CDR3 spans 15 residues. DNA of the CDR3: TGTGCCAGCAGCCCCCAGGGGGCCTCCTACAATGAGCAGTTCTTC. This sequence encodes CASSPQGASYNEQFF.